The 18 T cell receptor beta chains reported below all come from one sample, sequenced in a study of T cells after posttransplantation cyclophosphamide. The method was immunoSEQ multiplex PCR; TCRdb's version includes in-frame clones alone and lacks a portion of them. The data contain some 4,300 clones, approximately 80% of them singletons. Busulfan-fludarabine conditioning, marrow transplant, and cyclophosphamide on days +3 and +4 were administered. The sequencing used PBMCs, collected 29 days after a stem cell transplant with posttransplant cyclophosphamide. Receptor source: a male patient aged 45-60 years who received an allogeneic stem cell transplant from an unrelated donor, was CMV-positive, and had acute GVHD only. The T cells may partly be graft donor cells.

Here the CDR3 DNA reads TGTGCCAGCAGGGCCCCTGGGCGCAGCAATCAGCCCCAGCATTTT. Its translation: CASRAPGRSNQPQHF. V usage is TRBV6-1 and J usage is TRBJ1-5; D not resolved. Per the germline V gene, CDR1 is MNHNS and CDR2 is SASEGT. The CDR3 has 15 amino acids. The V end was cut by 6 bases, the J end by 1 base, with 13 bases between.

The CDR3, as DNA: TGTGCCAGCAGCCCCACAGGGGGCTACGAGCAGTACTTC. Protein sequence: CASSPTGGYEQYF. V and J are TRBV9 and TRBJ2-7; 8 positions match TRBD1. CDR1 and CDR2 (germline): SGDLS, YYNGEE. V gave up 4 bases and J gave up 3 bases; unmatched junction bases: 3. The CDR3 extends over 13 amino acids.

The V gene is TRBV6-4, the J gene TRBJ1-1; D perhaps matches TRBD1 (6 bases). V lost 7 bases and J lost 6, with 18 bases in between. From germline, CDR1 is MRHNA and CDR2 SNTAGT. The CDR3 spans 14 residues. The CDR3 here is CASKSFNRAPEAFF. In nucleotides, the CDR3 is TGTGCCAGCAAGAGCTTTAACAGGGCGCCTGAAGCTTTCTTT.

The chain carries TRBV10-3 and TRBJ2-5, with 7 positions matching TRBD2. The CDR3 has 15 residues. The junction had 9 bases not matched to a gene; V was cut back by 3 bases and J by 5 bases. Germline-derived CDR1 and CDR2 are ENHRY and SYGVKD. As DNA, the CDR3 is TGTGCCATCAGTGAAGGAGCGGGACTATCGGAGACCCAGTACTTC. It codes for CAISEGAGLSETQYF.

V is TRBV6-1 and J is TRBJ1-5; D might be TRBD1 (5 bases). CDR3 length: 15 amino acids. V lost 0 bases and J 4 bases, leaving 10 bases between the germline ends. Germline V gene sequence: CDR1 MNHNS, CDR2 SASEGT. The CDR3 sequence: CASSEALGGNQPQHF. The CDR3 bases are TGTGCCAGCAGTGAAGCGCTGGGGGGTAATCAGCCCCAGCATTTT.

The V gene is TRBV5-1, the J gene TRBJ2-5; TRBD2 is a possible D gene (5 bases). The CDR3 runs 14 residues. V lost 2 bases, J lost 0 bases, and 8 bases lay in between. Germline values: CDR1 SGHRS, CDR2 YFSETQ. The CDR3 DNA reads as TGCGCCAGCAGCTTCCGGGGAAACCAAGAGACCCAGTACTTC. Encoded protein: CASSFRGNQETQYF.

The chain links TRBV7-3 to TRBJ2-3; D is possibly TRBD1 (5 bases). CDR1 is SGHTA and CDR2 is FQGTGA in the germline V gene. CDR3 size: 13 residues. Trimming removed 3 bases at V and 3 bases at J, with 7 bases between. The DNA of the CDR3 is TGTGCCAGCAGCTTGACAGCTACAGATACGCAGTATTTT. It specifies CASSLTATDTQYF.

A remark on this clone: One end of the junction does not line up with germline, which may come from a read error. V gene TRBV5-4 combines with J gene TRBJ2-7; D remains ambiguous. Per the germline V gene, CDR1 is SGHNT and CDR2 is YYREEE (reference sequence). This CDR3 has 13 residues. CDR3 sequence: CASSQVSGYEQYF. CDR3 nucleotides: TGCGCCAGCAGCCAAGTTTCCGGCTACGAGCAGTACTTC.

This CDR3 reads CASSLQGYSNQPQHF. DNA of the CDR3: TGTGCCAGCAGCCTACAGGGATATAGCAATCAGCCCCAGCATTTT. The chain employs TRBV5-5 and TRBJ1-5, with a tentative D call TRBD1 (6 bases). The CDR3 loop spans 15 amino acids. CDR1 SGHKS and CDR2 YYEKEE come from the germline V gene (reference sequence). The V end lost 4 bases, the J end lost 0 bases, and 11 bases lay between the germline ends.

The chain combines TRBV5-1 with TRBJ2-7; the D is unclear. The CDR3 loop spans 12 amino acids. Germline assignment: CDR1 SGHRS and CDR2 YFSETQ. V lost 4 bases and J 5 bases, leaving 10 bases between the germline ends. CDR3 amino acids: CASSPRADEQYF. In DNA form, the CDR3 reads TGCGCCAGCAGCCCGAGAGCCGACGAGCAGTACTTC.

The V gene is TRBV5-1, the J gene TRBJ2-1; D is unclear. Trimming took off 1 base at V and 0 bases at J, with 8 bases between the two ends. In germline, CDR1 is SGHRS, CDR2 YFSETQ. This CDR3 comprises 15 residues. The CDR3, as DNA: TGCGCCAGCAGCTTGTCAGAACCCTCCTACAATGAGCAGTTCTTC. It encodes CASSLSEPSYNEQFF.

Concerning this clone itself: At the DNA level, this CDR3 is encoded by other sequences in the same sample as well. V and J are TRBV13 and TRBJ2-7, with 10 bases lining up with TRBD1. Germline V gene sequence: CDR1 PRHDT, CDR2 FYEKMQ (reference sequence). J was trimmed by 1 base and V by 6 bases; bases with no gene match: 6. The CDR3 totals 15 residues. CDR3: CASSDRDRGSYEQYF. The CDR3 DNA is TGTGCCAGCAGTGACCGGGACAGGGGTTCCTACGAGCAGTACTTC. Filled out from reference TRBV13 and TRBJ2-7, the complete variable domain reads AAGVIQSPRHLIKEKRETATLKCYPIPRHDTVYWYQQGPGQDPQFLISFYEKMQSDKGSIPDRFSAQQFSDYHSELNMSSLELGDSALYFCASSDRDRGSYEQYFGPGTRLTVT.

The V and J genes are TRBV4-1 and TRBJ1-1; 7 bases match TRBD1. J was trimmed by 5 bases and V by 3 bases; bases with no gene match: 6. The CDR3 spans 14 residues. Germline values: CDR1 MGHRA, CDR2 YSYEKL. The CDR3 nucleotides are TGCGCCAGCAGCCATCCAGGGGGGCGGACTGAAGCTTTCTTT. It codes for CASSHPGGRTEAFF.

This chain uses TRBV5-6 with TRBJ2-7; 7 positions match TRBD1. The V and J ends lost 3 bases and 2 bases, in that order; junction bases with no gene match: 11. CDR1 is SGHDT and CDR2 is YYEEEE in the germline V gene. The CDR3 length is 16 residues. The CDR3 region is CASSYDGTENPYEQYF. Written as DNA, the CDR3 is TGTGCCAGCAGCTATGACGGGACAGAAAACCCCTACGAGCAGTACTTC. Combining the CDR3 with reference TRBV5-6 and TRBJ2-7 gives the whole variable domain DAGVTQSPTHLIKTRGQQVTLRCSPKSGHDTVSWYQQALGQGPQFIFQYYEEEERQRGNFPDRFSGHQFPNYSSELNVNALLLGDSALYLCASSYDGTENPYEQYFGPGTRLTVT.

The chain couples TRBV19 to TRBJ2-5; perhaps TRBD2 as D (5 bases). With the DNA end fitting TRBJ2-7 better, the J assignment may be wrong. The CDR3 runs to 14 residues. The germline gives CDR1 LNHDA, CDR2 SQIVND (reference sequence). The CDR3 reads CASKQTTGTYEQYF. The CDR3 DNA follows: TGTGCCAGTAAACAGACTACGGGAACCTACGAGCAGTACTTC.

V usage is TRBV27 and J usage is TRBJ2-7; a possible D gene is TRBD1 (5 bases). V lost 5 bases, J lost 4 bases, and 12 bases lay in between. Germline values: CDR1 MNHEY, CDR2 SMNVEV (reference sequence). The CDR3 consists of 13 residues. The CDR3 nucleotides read TGTGCCAGCAGTCCACGGACACTATACGAGCAGTACTTC. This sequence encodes CASSPRTLYEQYF.

The CDR3 loop is CAWSDGGGEQYF. The CDR3 nucleotides read TGTGCCTGGAGTGACGGAGGAGGCGAGCAGTACTTC. V is TRBV30 and J is TRBJ2-7; the D gene is possibly TRBD2 (5 bases). The V end was cut by 1 base, the J end by 6 bases, with 10 bases between. The CDR3 consists of 12 residues. The germline V gene has CDR1 GTSNPN and CDR2 SVGIG (reference sequence).

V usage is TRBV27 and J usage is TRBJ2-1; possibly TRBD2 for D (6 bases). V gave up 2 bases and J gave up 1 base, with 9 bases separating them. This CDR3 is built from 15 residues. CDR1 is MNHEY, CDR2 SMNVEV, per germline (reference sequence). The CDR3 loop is CASSLAGLSYNEQFF. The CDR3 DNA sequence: TGTGCCAGCAGTTTAGCGGGATTGTCCTACAATGAGCAGTTCTTC.